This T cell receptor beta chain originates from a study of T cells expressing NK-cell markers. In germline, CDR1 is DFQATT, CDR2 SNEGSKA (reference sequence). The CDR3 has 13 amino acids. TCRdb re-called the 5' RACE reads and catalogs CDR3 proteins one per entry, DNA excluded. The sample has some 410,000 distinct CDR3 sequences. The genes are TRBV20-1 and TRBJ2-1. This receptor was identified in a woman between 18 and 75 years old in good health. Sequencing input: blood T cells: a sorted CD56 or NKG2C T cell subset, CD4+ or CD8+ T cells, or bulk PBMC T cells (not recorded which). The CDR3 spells CSAPLSGFNEQFF.